The 22 T cell receptor beta chains in this list originate from one sample, sequenced in a study of T cell responses to AZD1222 COVID-19 vaccine. TCRdb's table, derived via immunoSEQ multiplex PCR, lists solely in-frame clones and lacks some. Of about 70,000 clones in the sample, 70% to 90% were seen once. The material was peripheral blood, obtained on day 0 of MenACWY control vaccination. These receptors were obtained from an adult in good health.

The gene calls are TRBV5-1 and TRBJ2-7, with TRBD1 matching 8 bases. CDR1 is SGHRS and CDR2 is YFSETQ in the germline V gene. V gave up 0 bases and J gave up 0 bases; unmatched junction bases: 2. CDR3 length: 15 residues. CDR3 in DNA: TGCGCCAGCAGCTTGGGGGACAGGACCTCCTACGAGCAGTACTTC. Encoded protein: CASSLGDRTSYEQYF.

This clone has a handful of counts. The chain joins TRBV28 to TRBJ1-3; the D gene is possibly TRBD1 (6 bases). Germline CDR1 and CDR2: MDHEN and SYDVKM. Trimming pared 3 bases from V and 0 bases from J, leaving 21 bases between. This CDR3 has 19 residues. The CDR3 nucleotides are TGTGCCAGCAGTTTCGATATTACAGGGAGGGTAAACTCTGGAAACACCATATATTTT. Amino acids: CASSFDITGRVNSGNTIYF.

The V call is TRBV25-1, the J call TRBJ1-5, with 7 bases matching TRBD1. The V segment lost 5 bases and the J segment 6 bases; nucleotides outside the gene matches: 7. The CDR3 consists of 14 residues. Germline CDR1 and CDR2: MGHDK and SYGVNS. CDR3 protein: CASSQTGRSQPQHF. CDR3 coding DNA: TGTGCCAGCAGTCAGACAGGGAGAAGTCAGCCCCAGCATTTT.

This clone was detected a few times. The chain recombines TRBV5-1 with TRBJ1-1; the D gene is possibly TRBD1 (5 bases). This CDR3 region has 15 residues. V dropped 0 bases and J dropped 1 base, with 10 bases sitting between them. Germline loops: CDR1 SGHRS, CDR2 YFSETQ. The CDR3 loop is CASSLVPGGNTEAFF. CDR3 in DNA: TGCGCCAGCAGCTTGGTGCCGGGGGGGAACACTGAAGCTTTCTTT.

The rearrangement links TRBV6-5 to TRBJ1-2; TRBD1 is a possible D gene (6 bases). The length of the CDR3 is 13 residues. From germline, CDR1 is MNHEY and CDR2 SVGAGI. Trimming removed 8 bases from V and 1 base from J, with 11 bases in between. CDR3 region: CASLAGVNYGYTF. CDR3 in DNA: TGTGCCAGCCTCGCAGGGGTTAACTATGGCTACACCTTC.

This clone was counted between two and nine times. The V gene is TRBV11-2, the J gene TRBJ1-3; 7 nucleotides align to TRBD1. Germline lookup yields CDR1 SGHAT and CDR2 FQNNGV. The V segment lost 3 bases and the J segment 0 bases; nucleotides outside the gene matches: 2. The CDR3 runs 15 residues. The CDR3 loop reads CASSFRTGSGNTIYF. The DNA for the CDR3 is TGTGCCAGCAGCTTCCGGACAGGCTCTGGAAACACCATATATTTT.

This clone was recorded only once. CDR3 sequence reads: CASSQPGTAVNYGYTF. CDR3 nucleotides: TGTGCCAGCAGCCAACCCGGGACAGCCGTGAACTATGGCTACACCTTC. The V gene is TRBV2, the J gene TRBJ1-2, with 7 bases that match TRBD1. Germline values: CDR1 SNHLY, CDR2 FYNNEI. V gave up 6 bases and J gave up 2 bases; unmatched junction bases: 12. CDR3 length: 16 residues.

The CDR3 loop is CSASLDFYNEQFF. The CDR3 nucleotides are TGCAGTGCTAGTTTGGACTTTTACAATGAGCAGTTCTTC. The chain combines TRBV20-1 with TRBJ2-1, with TRBD2 as a possible D gene (5 bases). This CDR3 is 13 amino acids long. V shed 3 bases and J shed 4 bases, with 10 bases lying between them. The germline gives CDR1 DFQATT, CDR2 SNEGSKA (reference sequence).

The rearrangement uses TRBV7-6 and TRBJ2-5, with 7 bases aligning to TRBD2. This CDR3 comprises 15 residues. The V gene's germline CDR1 is SGHVS and CDR2 FNYEAQ. With 5 bases clipped from V and 7 bases from J, the junction kept 13 bases outside the gene matches. CDR3 nucleotide sequence: TGTGCCAGCAGCCAACTAGCGACGCAAGAGTGGACCCAGTACTTC. Translating it yields CASSQLATQEWTQYF.

The genes are TRBV7-9 and TRBJ1-2; 10 bases match TRBD1. CDR1 SEHNR and CDR2 FQNEAQ come from the germline V gene (reference sequence). V was clipped by 1 base and J by 5 bases; unmatched bases: 7. The CDR3 length is 16 residues. CDR3 DNA: TGTGCCAGCAGCTTAGGGACAGGGGGAATTGTTTATGGCTACACCTTC. It codes for CASSLGTGGIVYGYTF.

This clone was picked up one time. The V and J genes are TRBV5-4 and TRBJ1-1; D possibly corresponds to TRBD1 (6 bases). Germline assignment: CDR1 SGHNT and CDR2 YYREEE (reference sequence). This CDR3 contains 16 residues. Trimming cost V 3 bases and J 1 base, with 16 bases left between them. This CDR3 reads CASSSWGGLSNTEAFF. The CDR3 nucleotides are TGTGCCAGCAGCTCGTGGGGGGGCCTGTCGAACACTGAAGCTTTCTTT.

The sample holds one count of this clone. Additional DNA sequences in this sample encode the identical CDR3. The genes are TRBV5-1 and TRBJ2-7; no reliable D call. The V end lost 0 bases, the J end lost 4 bases, and 5 bases lay between the germline ends. Germline-derived CDR1 and CDR2 are SGHRS and YFSETQ. The CDR3 contains 12 residues. The CDR3 DNA reads TGCGCCAGCAGCTTGGAAGGTTACGAGCAGTACTTC. Protein product: CASSLEGYEQYF. Supplemented by reference TRBV5-1 and TRBJ2-7, the full variable domain reads KAGVTQTPRYLIKTRGQQVTLSCSPISGHRSVSWYQQTPGQGLQFLFEYFSETQRNKGNFPGRFSGRQFSNSRSEMNVSTLELGDSALYLCASSLEGYEQYFGPGTRLTVT.

This clone was counted only a few times. The chain joins TRBV7-2 to TRBJ2-2, with TRBD2 matching 7 bases. This CDR3 region has 14 residues. Germline CDR1 reads SGHTA; CDR2 reads FQGNSA. V trimming: 2 bases; J trimming: 7 bases; junction bases outside the gene matches: 4. The CDR3 DNA follows: TGTGCCAGCAGCTTAAGCGGGAATGACGGGGAGCTGTTTTTT. Residues: CASSLSGNDGELFF.

This clone was detected only once. V is TRBV6-2 or TRBV6-3 and J is TRBJ2-7; TRBD2 is a possible D gene (5 bases). V lost 0 bases to trimming and J lost 6 bases, with 9 bases between them. Germline V gene lookup returns CDR1 MNHEY and CDR2 SVGEGT. The CDR3 runs 13 residues. CDR3: CASSYSERGEQYF. For the CDR3, the DNA is TGTGCCAGCAGTTACTCGGAACGGGGCGAGCAGTACTTC.

The V call is TRBV11-3, the J call TRBJ2-5, with 8 bases fitting TRBD1. CDR1 is SGHNT, CDR2 YENEEA, per germline. V gave up 5 bases and J gave up 5 bases; unmatched junction bases: 10. The CDR3 totals 15 residues. The CDR3 region is CASSLMTGVGETQYF. CDR3 nucleotides: TGTGCCAGCAGCCTAATGACAGGGGTCGGGGAGACCCAGTACTTC. The whole variable domain, remainder taken from reference TRBV11-3 and TRBJ2-5, is EAGVVQSPRYKIIEKKQPVAFWCNPISGHNTLYWYLQNLGQGPELLIRYENEEAVDDSQLPKDRFSAERLKGVDSTLKIQPAELGDSAVYLCASSLMTGVGETQYFGPGTRLLVL.

The rearrangement links TRBV4-1 to TRBJ2-3; TRBD1 matches 8 bases. This CDR3 region has 13 residues. V was clipped by 4 bases and J by 9 bases; unmatched bases: 6. CDR1 MGHRA and CDR2 YSYEKL come from the germline V gene. This chain's CDR3 is CASSPLGQGTQYF. CDR3 in DNA: TGCGCCAGCAGCCCCCTAGGACAGGGAACGCAGTATTTT.

V usage is TRBV6-5 and J usage is TRBJ1-5, with D possibly being TRBD1 (6 bases). The CDR3 is 14 residues long. Trimming took off 5 bases at V and 9 bases at J, with 17 bases between the two ends. Germline V gives CDR1 MNHEY, CDR2 SVGAGI. The CDR3 is CASSPLRGGMPQHF. The CDR3 DNA sequence: TGTGCCAGCAGTCCACTAAGGGGGGGAATGCCCCAGCATTTT.

J is TRBJ1-5 and V is TRBV12-3 or TRBV12-4; D is uncertain. The CDR3 consists of 12 residues. The V end lost 10 bases, the J end lost 1 base, and 8 bases lay between the germline ends. CDR3 nucleotide sequence: TGTGCCATTGGCGAGAGCAATCAGCCCCAGCATTTT. It specifies CAIGESNQPQHF.

V usage is TRBV7-2 and J usage is TRBJ1-5; TRBD1 matches at 7 bases. The V segment lost 1 base and the J segment 6 bases; nucleotides outside the gene matches: 3. This CDR3 has 14 residues. The V gene's germline CDR1 is SGHTA and CDR2 FQGNSA. CDR3 amino acids: CASSLGQGGQPQHF. CDR3 sequence (DNA): TGTGCCAGCAGCTTAGGACAGGGCGGTCAGCCCCAGCATTTT. Variable domain in full (rest from reference TRBV7-2 and TRBJ1-5): GAGVSQSPSNKVTEKGKDVELRCDPISGHTALYWYRQSLGQGLEFLIYFQGNSAPDKSGLPSDRFSAERTGGSVSTLTIQRTQQEDSAVYLCASSLGQGGQPQHFGDGTRLSIL.

The V and J genes are TRBV6-5 and TRBJ2-3; maybe TRBD2 (6 bases). The CDR3 is 16 amino acids. Germline CDR1 MNHEY, CDR2 SVGAGI. Trimming shortened V by 2 bases and J by 1 base, and 13 bases separated the two germline ends. The CDR3 nucleotides are TGTGCCAGCAGTTACGGGGGGTCGGGCGGCACAGATACGCAGTATTTT. As protein: CASSYGGSGGTDTQYF.

The chain combines TRBV5-1 with TRBJ2-7; D unresolved. Germline V gene data show CDR1 as SGHRS and CDR2 as YFSETQ. The V gene lost 4 bases and the J gene lost 0 bases, with 8 bases spanning the gap. CDR3 size: 13 residues. CDR3 bases: TGCGCCAGCAGCGCATACAACTCCTACGAGCAGTACTTC. Its protein product is CASSAYNSYEQYF. Filled out from reference TRBV5-1 and TRBJ2-7, the complete variable domain reads KAGVTQTPRYLIKTRGQQVTLSCSPISGHRSVSWYQQTPGQGLQFLFEYFSETQRNKGNFPGRFSGRQFSNSRSEMNVSTLELGDSALYLCASSAYNSYEQYFGPGTRLTVT.

V gene TRBV2 combines with J gene TRBJ2-7; D unclear. This CDR3 has 13 amino acids. V lost 4 bases, J lost 2 bases, and 9 bases lay in between. From germline, CDR1 is SNHLY and CDR2 FYNNEI. The CDR3 sequence is CASSARSTYEQYF. The DNA for the CDR3 is TGTGCCAGCAGTGCCAGGTCGACCTACGAGCAGTACTTC.